Listed below are T cell receptor beta chains from one sample, sequenced in a study of T cell responses to AZD1222 COVID-19 vaccine. Produced via immunoSEQ multiplex PCR; TCRdb's table is partial and in-frame only. Among more than 140,000 clones listed, approximately 90% were seen once. The material was peripheral blood, obtained on day 0 of AZD1222 vaccination. The source of these receptors is an adult in good health. Both conserved end residues are part of each CDR3. The order of the fields is V gene, D gene, J gene, clone size, CDR3 DNA, CDR3 protein. A D gene is named only where the DNA matches it firmly. Size is stated for part of the rows, as once, few or many counts, or as a class when the clone is expanded.

TRBV5-1	-	TRBJ2-1	-	TGCGCCAGCAGCTTGGGTGGGATTGGAAATGAGCAGTTCTTC	CASSLGGIGNEQFF
TRBV15	-	TRBJ1-6	-	TGTGCCACCAGCAGAGCGGGCCTCTTCGCCCTCCACTTT	CATSRAGLFALHF
TRBV15	-	TRBJ2-1	-	TGTGCCACCAGCAGAAGTAGAGGTGAGCAGTTCTTC	CATSRSRGEQFF
TRBV11-2	-	TRBJ2-7	-	TGTGCCAGCACCACCGGGACAAACTCCTACGAGCAGTACTTC	CASTTGTNSYEQYF
TRBV9	-	TRBJ2-7	once	TGTGCCAGCAGCGTAGCAGCGGAAAGCTCCTACGAGCAGTACTTC	CASSVAAESSYEQYF
TRBV20-1	-	TRBJ1-1	-	TGCAGTGCTAGTAAAAAGGAGAACACTGAAGCTTTCTTT	CSASKKENTEAFF
TRBV7-2	TRBD1	TRBJ1-5	-	TGTGCCAGCAGCCAGGGGGCCCTCAATCAGCCCCAGCATTTT	CASSQGALNQPQHF
TRBV6-2/TRBV6-3	TRBD1	TRBJ2-5	-	TGTGCCAGCAGTAGGGACAGACCGTACCAAGAGACCCAGTACTTC	CASSRDRPYQETQYF
TRBV3-1/TRBV3-2	TRBD2	TRBJ2-7	-	TGTGCCAGCAGCCAAGAGGTCCGGCTAGCGGGAGGAACCTACGAGCAGTACTTC	CASSQEVRLAGGTYEQYF
TRBV5-1	TRBD1	TRBJ1-5	-	TGCGCCAGCAGCAGGGACAGGGGTCAGGGCAATCAGCCCCAGCATTTT	CASSRDRGQGNQPQHF
TRBV2	-	TRBJ1-3	-	TGTGCCAGCATGGGCCGACCCTCTGGAAACACCATATATTTT	CASMGRPSGNTIYF
TRBV2	TRBD2	TRBJ2-1	-	TGTGCCAGCAGAGCGGGACTAGCGGGACGAAATGAGCAGTTCTTC	CASRAGLAGRNEQFF
TRBV6-5	TRBD1	TRBJ2-1	-	TGTGCCAGCAGCTCACGCAGGGGGCTGTACAATGAGCAGTTCTTC	CASSSRRGLYNEQFF
TRBV19	-	TRBJ1-2	few	TGTGCCAGTAGTAAGGGGCCCCGGGACATCGCCCGAGCTAACTATGGCTACACCTTC	CASSKGPRDIARANYGYTF
TRBV4-3	-	TRBJ2-2	once	TGCGCCAGCAGCTCGGATAGGGGATTTTCCGGGGAGCTGTTTTTT	CASSSDRGFSGELFF
TRBV28	-	TRBJ1-5	-	TGTGCCAGCAGTCCTCTCCAGGACATAAACCTTGGCGGACAGCCCCAGCATTTT	CASSPLQDINLGGQPQHF
TRBV27	-	TRBJ2-7	-	TGTGCCAGCAGTTTATTAGGGGCCCCCTACGAGCAGTACTTC	CASSLLGAPYEQYF
TRBV25-1	-	TRBJ1-5	-	TGTGCCAGCAGTGAGCAGGGGTATCAGCCCCAGCATTTT	CASSEQGYQPQHF
TRBV7-6	-	TRBJ1-1	-	TGTGCCAGCAGCTTACGACCGGGAGTGAACACTGAAGCTTTCTTT	CASSLRPGVNTEAFF
TRBV9	TRBD1	TRBJ1-4	-	TGTGCCAGCAGCGCGGCAGGGGGGGAGTTTAATGAAAAACTGTTTTTT	CASSAAGGEFNEKLFF
TRBV2	TRBD1	TRBJ1-2	-	TGTGCCAGCAGTCCCTTTCCGGGACAGGGGGCGTTTTTAGGCTACACCTTC	CASSPFPGQGAFLGYTF
TRBV5-5	TRBD1	TRBJ2-7	-	TGTGCCAGCAGCTTGGCCTCTGACAGGGGGTTCTACGAGCAGTACTTC	CASSLASDRGFYEQYF
TRBV7-3	-	TRBJ2-5	-	TGTGCCAGCAGCCCCGGGGGGAGAGGGGGCCTCCAAGAGACCCAGTACTTC	CASSPGGRGGLQETQYF
TRBV9	-	TRBJ1-6	-	TGTGCCAGCAGCGCCGCCCCCGGGTACGGTTCACCCCTCCACTTT	CASSAAPGYGSPLHF
TRBV18	-	TRBJ2-7	-	TGTGCCAGCTCACCACTGCCAGAACGCGAGCAGTACTTC	CASSPLPEREQYF
TRBV21-1	-	TRBJ1-3	-	TGTGCCAGCAGCAAAGGTCGTGGGGCTGGAAACACCATATATTTT	CASSKGRGAGNTIYF
TRBV7-2	TRBD2	TRBJ2-5	-	TGTGCCAGCAGCTCCCGACTAGCGGGAGAGGAACGCGAGACCCAGTACTTC	CASSSRLAGEERETQYF
TRBV6-2/TRBV6-3	-	TRBJ1-5	-	TGTGCCAGCAGTTACGGGAATTACAGGGGCAATCAGCCCCAGCATTTT	CASSYGNYRGNQPQHF
TRBV3-1/TRBV3-2	-	TRBJ2-3	-	TGTGCCAGCAGCCAAGACCGGCTAGCCTTAACTGGGGCAGATACGCAGTATTTT	CASSQDRLALTGADTQYF
TRBV18	-	TRBJ2-1	-	TGTGCCAGCTCACCGAATTCGGGCCCTAGAGGGGGGGCCAGCTCCTACAATGAGCAGTTCTTC	CASSPNSGPRGGASSYNEQFF
TRBV5-4	TRBD1	TRBJ1-1	-	TGTGCCAGCAGCAGATTGACAGGGGATCTCCCTGAAGCTTTCTTT	CASSRLTGDLPEAFF
TRBV25-1	-	TRBJ2-7	-	TGTGCCAGCAGTGAATTCTCCGAGCAGTACTTC	CASSEFSEQYF
TRBV9	-	TRBJ1-2	-	TGTGCCAGCTCGCGGCTGCAGGGTTCATCCTATGGCTACACCTTC	CASSRLQGSSYGYTF
TRBV15	-	TRBJ1-1	-	TGTGCCACCAGCAGAGATGGGCGGAGGGAAGCTTTCTTT	CATSRDGRREAFF
TRBV29-1	TRBD1	TRBJ1-2	few	TGCAGCGTGCGGGACAGCGCGAAGGATGGCTACACCTTC	CSVRDSAKDGYTF
TRBV9	-	TRBJ2-5	-	TGTGCCAGCAGCGTAGCGGGGTGGGAGACCCAGTACTTC	CASSVAGWETQYF
TRBV27	TRBD1	TRBJ2-5	-	TGTGCCAGCAGTTTTGTTAGGGGGCGCGGTCACCTCTACCAAGAGACCCAGTACTTC	CASSFVRGRGHLYQETQYF
TRBV4-3	TRBD1	TRBJ2-3	-	TGCGCCAGCAGCCCGGGACAGGGGACAGATACGCAGTATTTT	CASSPGQGTDTQYF
TRBV24-1	-	TRBJ1-1	-	TGTGCCACCAGTGATCAAGGGGAGACTGAAGCTTTCTTT	CATSDQGETEAFF
TRBV5-4	-	TRBJ1-6	-	TGTGCCAGCAGCTTTGAGGTTGGACAGCGAAAACCCCTCCACTTT	CASSFEVGQRKPLHF
TRBV27	TRBD1	TRBJ1-5	-	TGTGCCAGCAGTTTCACGGGACAGCTCAATCAGCCCCAGCATTTT	CASSFTGQLNQPQHF
TRBV14	-	TRBJ1-2	-	TGTGCCAGCAGCCAAACAGGGTGGGGCTACACCTTC	CASSQTGWGYTF
TRBV29-1	-	TRBJ1-1	-	TGCAGCGTTGTAGGGCGCATGAACACTGAAGCTTTCTTT	CSVVGRMNTEAFF
TRBV5-1	TRBD1	TRBJ1-5	-	TGCGCCAGCAGCTTGGGGGGACAGTGGAATCAGCCCCAGCATTTT	CASSLGGQWNQPQHF
TRBV4-1	TRBD2	TRBJ2-7	-	TGCGCCAGCAGCCAAGTTTCGGGAGGGACGGACGAGCAGTACTTC	CASSQVSGGTDEQYF
TRBV19	TRBD1	TRBJ1-2	-	TGTGCCAGTCGACATCAGGGGGAGCCTAACTATGGCTACACCTTC	CASRHQGEPNYGYTF
TRBV7-2	-	TRBJ2-7	-	TGTGCCAGCAGCTTACAGAGTTACGAGCAGTACTTC	CASSLQSYEQYF
TRBV13	TRBD2	TRBJ2-1	few	TGTGCCAGCAGCTCCGGAGAGTGGTTCGGGCGGGAGGGCCCGGGAGAGCAGTTCTTC	CASSSGEWFGREGPGEQFF
TRBV10-3	-	TRBJ2-2	-	TGTGCCACCAACTTTGGAGAGAACACCGGGGAGCTGTTTTTT	CATNFGENTGELFF
TRBV4-3	TRBD1	TRBJ1-4	-	TGCGCCAGCAGCCCCGGGACAGGGAGGTTAGGTAATGAAAAACTGTTTTTT	CASSPGTGRLGNEKLFF
TRBV12-3/TRBV12-4	-	TRBJ2-2	-	TGTGCCAGCAGCCCACCCGGGGAGCTGTTTTTT	CASSPPGELFF
TRBV7-7	TRBD1	TRBJ2-1	-	TGTGCTAGCAGCCTCGGGACAGGGCTCTACAATGAGCAGTTCTTC	CASSLGTGLYNEQFF
TRBV7-6	TRBD2	TRBJ2-1	-	TGTGCCAGCAGCGGGACTAGCGGGAGGGCCTTCGGCAATGAGCAGTTCTTC	CASSGTSGRAFGNEQFF
TRBV18	-	TRBJ2-6	-	TGTGCCAGCTCACCACGAGGGTTCTCTGGGGCCAACGTCCTGACTTTC	CASSPRGFSGANVLTF
TRBV11-3	-	TRBJ2-1	-	TGTGCTTCAACGGGGACCAGCTCCTACAATGAGCAGTTCTTC	CASTGTSSYNEQFF
TRBV20-1	-	TRBJ2-5	-	TGCAGTGCTAGTTCCCCCAGGGGCCTTGGAGAGACCCAGTACTTC	CSASSPRGLGETQYF